The sequence of this T cell receptor (beta chain) was determined in a study of blood T cell repertoires in COVID-19. Across the whole study: Sources were T cells, B-cell-depleted T cells, or PBMCs; the material itself was cDNA or gDNA.

The method was immunoSEQ multiplex PCR; TCRdb's version includes in-frame clones alone and lacks a portion of them. Of roughly 260,000 clones in the sample, more than 80% were seen once. The CDR3 spans 16 residues. Looked up from germline, CDR1 is LNHDA and CDR2 is SQIVND (reference sequence). Losses at the gene ends were 2 bases for V and 2 bases for J; bases not matched to a gene: 4. This clonotype originated in a middle-aged woman with acute or convalescent COVID-19. Sample: peripheral blood. This chain uses TRBV19 with TRBJ2-3, with TRBD1 matching 10 bases. The CDR3 loop reads CASSIKTGGPTDTQYF. The CDR3 DNA sequence: TGTGCCAGTAGTATAAAGACAGGGGGCCCCACAGATACGCAGTATTTT.